Each of the 21 T cell receptor beta chains below was sequenced from the same sample in a study of T cells in Graves' hyperthyroidism and ophthalmopathy. TCR beta CDR3 regions were amplified from RNA transcripts. First-round RT-PCR targeting the TCR CDR3 was performed with the HTBI primer set. MiXCR was run by TCRdb on the multiplex PCR reads, yielding one entry per CDR3 protein. The data show approximately 620,000 distinct CDR3 sequences, with approximately 15% seen just once and 4.5% to 6% held by the top ten. Sequencing used blood. These receptors were collected from a woman aged 25 to 45 with Graves' hyperthyroidism that later progressed to Graves' ophthalmopathy.

This chain uses TRBV4-1 with TRBJ1-1; no definite D call. V lost 5 bases to trimming and J lost 1 base, with 17 bases between them. Germline V gene lookup returns CDR1 MGHRA and CDR2 YSYEKL. The CDR3 contains 16 residues. The CDR3 region is CASSSEGGRANTEAFF. DNA of the CDR3: TGCGCCAGCAGCTCCGAGGGTGGGAGAGCGAACACTGAAGCTTTCTTT.

This clonotype was seen more than once but under ten times. The rearrangement joins TRBV20-1 to TRBJ1-4; D is ambiguous. The germline V and J ends were trimmed by 0 bases and 4 bases, with 9 bases remaining between them. This CDR3 spans 14 amino acids. Looked up from germline, CDR1 is DFQATT and CDR2 is SNEGSKA (reference sequence). The CDR3 protein is CSARDRGFNEKLFF. Written as DNA, the CDR3 is TGCAGTGCTAGAGATCGAGGGTTTAATGAAAAACTGTTTTTT.

This rearrangement joins TRBV6-1 to TRBJ1-5; unclear D gene. The CDR3 is made up of 13 amino acids. V lost 2 bases and J 6 bases, leaving 8 bases between the germline ends. Germline CDR1 and CDR2: MNHNS and SASEGT. Written as DNA, the CDR3 is TGTGCCAGCAGTGAAAGGGAGGGTCAGCCCCAGCATTTT. Translated, it gives CASSEREGQPQHF.

This clonotype has at least ten counts. The chain combines TRBV7-9 with TRBJ2-3, with 7 positions matching TRBD2. This CDR3 is built from 13 residues. V lost 5 bases and J lost 7; bases outside the gene matches: 6. Germline values: CDR1 SEHNR, CDR2 FQNEAQ (reference sequence). Written as DNA, the CDR3 is TGTGCCAGCAGCCGGACTAGGCAACATACGCAGTATTTT. Its translation: CASSRTRQHTQYF.

The chain links TRBV30 to TRBJ1-1, with 7 nucleotides matching TRBD1. There are 20 residues in the CDR3. V shed 4 bases and J 4 bases; nucleotides not matched to a gene: 27. CDR1 and CDR2 from the germline V gene are GTSNPN and SVGIG (reference sequence). The CDR3 is CAWIRTDREIFRSPGTEAFF. The CDR3, as DNA: TGTGCCTGGATACGGACTGACAGGGAAATATTTAGAAGTCCGGGCACTGAAGCTTTCTTT. Looking up the rest from reference TRBV30 and TRBJ1-1 gives the full variable domain: SQTIHQWPATLVQPVGSPLSLECTVEGTSNPNLYWYRQAAGRGLQLLFYSVGIGQISSEVPQNLSASRPQDRQFILSSKKLLLSDSGFYLCAWIRTDREIFRSPGTEAFFGQGTRLTVV.

This clonotype was detected ten times or more. This rearrangement joins TRBV7-2 to TRBJ2-3; no firm D call. In germline, CDR1 is SGHTA, CDR2 FQGNSA. This CDR3 is 14 amino acids long. V was pared by 0 bases and J by 3 bases, with 7 bases between. The CDR3 spells CASSLAGWTDTQYF. CDR3 nucleotides: TGTGCCAGCAGCTTAGCGGGATGGACAGATACGCAGTATTTT.

There are a few counts of this clonotype. This chain connects TRBV11-2 to TRBJ2-5; TRBD1 matches 10 bases. Germline CDR1 and CDR2: SGHAT and FQNNGV. The junction had 10 bases not matched to a gene; V was cut back by 1 base and J by 2 bases. The length of the CDR3 is 18 residues. Here the CDR3 reads CASSLAKDRGVSQETQYF. CDR3 nucleotides: TGTGCCAGCAGCTTAGCAAAGGACAGGGGGGTTTCTCAAGAGACCCAGTACTTC.

This clonotype was seen repeatedly, ten times or more. The V gene is TRBV7-8, the J gene TRBJ1-2; D might be TRBD1 (5 bases). Deletions cut 1 base from V and 1 base from J, with 7 bases between. The germline CDR1 and CDR2 sequences are SGHVS and FQNEAQ. The CDR3 covers 14 residues. The CDR3, as DNA: TGTGCCAGCAGCTTAGAACAGGTTAACTATGGCTACACCTTC. Amino acid sequence: CASSLEQVNYGYTF.

This clonotype has a count of ten or more. V gene TRBV30 combines with J gene TRBJ2-7, with D unclear. In germline, CDR1 is GTSNPN, CDR2 SVGIG (reference sequence). There are 16 residues in the CDR3. V lost 0 bases to trimming and J lost 1 base, with 16 bases between them. CDR3 sequence (DNA): TGTGCCTGGAGTGTAATGGGTTTGGGATCGTCCTACGAGCAGTACTTC. Its protein product is CAWSVMGLGSSYEQYF.

V gene TRBV28 combines with J gene TRBJ1-5; the match to TRBD1 covers 8 bases. The length of the CDR3 is 15 residues. J was trimmed by 9 bases and V by 6 bases; bases with no gene match: 13. CDR1 MDHEN and CDR2 SYDVKM come from the germline V gene. The CDR3 region is CASRSGQVYGGPQHF. CDR3 in DNA: TGTGCCAGCAGATCGGGACAGGTTTATGGGGGGCCCCAGCATTTT. Full variable domain (missing parts from reference TRBV28 and TRBJ1-5): DVKVTQSSRYLVKRTGEKVFLECVQDMDHENMFWYRQDPGLGLRLIYFSYDVKMKEKGDIPEGYSVSREKKERFSLILESASTNQTSMYLCASRSGQVYGGPQHFGDGTRLSIL.

This clonotype has at least ten counts. The chain employs TRBV12-5 and TRBJ1-5; unclear D gene. V was shortened by 3 bases and J by 1 base, with 4 bases between the two germline ends. This CDR3 contains 13 residues. Germline V gene lookup returns CDR1 LGHNT and CDR2 FRNRAP. The CDR3 sequence is CASGFKSNQPQHF. The CDR3 DNA is TGTGCTAGTGGTTTTAAGAGCAATCAGCCCCAGCATTTT. Supplemented by reference TRBV12-5 and TRBJ1-5, the full variable domain reads DARVTQTPRHKVTEMGQEVTMRCQPILGHNTVFWYRQTMMQGLELLAYFRNRAPLDDSGMPKDRFSAEMPDATLATLKIQPSEPRDSAVYFCASGFKSNQPQHFGDGTRLSIL.

This chain uses TRBV7-9 with TRBJ1-2, with a possible D match to TRBD1 (6 bases). V lost 8 bases and J lost 0, with 22 bases in between. CDR3 size: 17 residues. Germline V gene data show CDR1 as SEHNR and CDR2 as FQNEAQ (reference sequence). The CDR3 region is CASGSRSGGASNYGYTF. The CDR3 DNA sequence: TGTGCCAGCGGGTCTCGGAGCGGGGGGGCCTCTAACTATGGCTACACCTTC.

This clonotype was recorded a few times. A junction end diverges from the germline sequence, so it may reflect a read error. The chain carries TRBV27 and TRBJ2-7; maybe TRBD1 (5 bases). The length of the CDR3 is 15 residues. Germline V lookup: CDR1 MNHEY, CDR2 SMNVEV (reference sequence). As DNA, the CDR3 is TGTGCCAGCAGTTTAGGATCAGAGTCTGGACACGAGCAGCACTTC. It specifies CASSLGSESGHEQHF.

Comment on this clonotype: This may come from a read error, since a much larger clone is one base off. The chain is built from TRBV12-3 or TRBV12-4 and TRBJ2-2; D is possibly TRBD2 (6 bases). This CDR3 comprises 15 residues. V lost 3 bases and J 5 bases, leaving 13 bases between the germline ends. CDR3 loop: CASSLLARGTGELFF. CDR3 sequence (DNA): TGTGCCAGCAGTTTGCTAGCGAGAGGTACCGGGGAGCTGTTTTTT.

This clonotype was observed at least ten times. The chain links TRBV12-3 or TRBV12-4 to TRBJ2-7, with TRBD2 as a possible D gene (5 bases). The V and J ends lost 0 bases and 3 bases respectively, with 9 bases between them. The CDR3 covers 14 residues. The CDR3 here is CASSLAGALYEQYF. The CDR3 DNA sequence: TGTGCCAGCAGTTTAGCGGGAGCCCTCTACGAGCAGTACTTC.

The V call is TRBV30, the J call TRBJ1-5, with D perhaps matching TRBD1 (5 bases). V shed 3 bases and J shed 2 bases, with 11 bases lying between them. CDR3 size: 14 residues. Germline V lookup: CDR1 GTSNPN, CDR2 SVGIG (reference sequence). CDR3 nucleotides: TGTGCCTGGAGCCAACCGGGGGGCAATCAGCCCCAGCATTTT. The encoded protein is CAWSQPGGNQPQHF.

This clonotype appeared many times. The genes are TRBV19 and TRBJ2-3; TRBD1 agrees at 9 bases. The CDR3 extends over 15 amino acids. V shed 4 bases, J shed 4 bases, and the junction held 6 bases outside the gene matches. Germline CDR1 and CDR2: LNHDA and SQIVND (reference sequence). The DNA of the CDR3 is TGTGCCAGTAGTACCGGGACAGGGACGGCAGATACGCAGTATTTT. This encodes CASSTGTGTADTQYF.

This clonotype turned up a few times. This chain uses TRBV5-1 with TRBJ2-1; D call uncertain. V was trimmed by 1 base and J by 8 bases, leaving 13 bases between them. The CDR3 runs 14 residues. Germline V lookup: CDR1 SGHRS, CDR2 YFSETQ. As DNA, the CDR3 is TGCGCCAGCAGCTTGTCTGCAGACCTCGATGAGCAGTTCTTC. This gives the protein CASSLSADLDEQFF.

This clonotype occurred a few times. The genes are TRBV6-1 and TRBJ1-2; 10 nucleotides align to TRBD1. With V trimmed by 5 bases and J by 8 bases, 8 bases remained unmatched. This CDR3 comprises 14 residues. Germline V gene sequence: CDR1 MNHNS, CDR2 SASEGT. CDR3 coding DNA: TGTGCCAGCAGTTCGGACAGGGGGGGCTCCGGCTACACCTTC. It translates to CASSSDRGGSGYTF.

This clonotype was found many times. The chain joins TRBV10-3 to TRBJ2-1; weak D call: TRBD2 (5 bases). The V end was cut by 4 bases, the J end by 0 bases, with 10 bases between. Per germline, CDR1 ENHRY and CDR2 SYGVKD. This CDR3 is 15 amino acids long. As DNA, the CDR3 is TGTGCCATCAGTGGGACTCTCAGCTCCTACAATGAGCAGTTCTTC. Translated: CAISGTLSSYNEQFF.

This clonotype was seen repeatedly, ten times or more. The V gene is TRBV2, the J gene TRBJ2-7, with unresolved D. Trimming shortened V by 0 bases and J by 7 bases, and 13 bases separated the two germline ends. Germline loops: CDR1 SNHLY, CDR2 FYNNEI. CDR3 length: 14 amino acids. The CDR3, as DNA: TGTGCCAGCAGTGAAGCGCCTGGGTCCCTGGAGCAGTACTTC. This translates into CASSEAPGSLEQYF.